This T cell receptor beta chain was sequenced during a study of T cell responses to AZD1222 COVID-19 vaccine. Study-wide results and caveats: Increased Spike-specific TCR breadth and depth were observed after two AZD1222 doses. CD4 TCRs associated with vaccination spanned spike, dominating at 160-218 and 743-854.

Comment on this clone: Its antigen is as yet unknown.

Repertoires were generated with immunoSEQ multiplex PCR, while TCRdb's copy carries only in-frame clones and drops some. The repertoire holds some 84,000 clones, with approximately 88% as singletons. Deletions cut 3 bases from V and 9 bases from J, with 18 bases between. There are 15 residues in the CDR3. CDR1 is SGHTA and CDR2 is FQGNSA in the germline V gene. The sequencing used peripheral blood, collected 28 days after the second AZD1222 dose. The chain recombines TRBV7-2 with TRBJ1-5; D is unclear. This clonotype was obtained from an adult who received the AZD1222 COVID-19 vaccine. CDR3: CASSFFSAASRPQHF. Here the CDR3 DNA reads TGTGCCAGCAGCTTTTTCTCCGCGGCCAGCCGGCCCCAGCATTTT.